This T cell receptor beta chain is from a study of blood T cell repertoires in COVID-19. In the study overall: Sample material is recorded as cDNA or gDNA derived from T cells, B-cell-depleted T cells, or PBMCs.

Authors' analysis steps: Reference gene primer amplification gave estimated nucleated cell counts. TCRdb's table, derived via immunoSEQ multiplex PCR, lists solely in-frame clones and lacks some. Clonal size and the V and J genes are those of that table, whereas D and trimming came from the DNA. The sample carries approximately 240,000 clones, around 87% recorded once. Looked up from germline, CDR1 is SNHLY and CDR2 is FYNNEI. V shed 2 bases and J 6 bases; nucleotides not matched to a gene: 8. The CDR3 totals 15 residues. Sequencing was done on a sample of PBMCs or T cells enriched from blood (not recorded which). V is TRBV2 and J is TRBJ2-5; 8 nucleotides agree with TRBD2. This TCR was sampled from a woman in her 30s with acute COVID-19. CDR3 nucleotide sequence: TGTGCCAGCAGTGAATCCCGGGGGGGCCTGAAGACCCAGTACTTC. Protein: CASSESRGGLKTQYF.